The 10 T cell receptor beta chains in this list originate from one sample, sequenced in a study of T-cell reconstitution after alpha-beta-depleted transplantation in children. Unique molecular identifiers were incorporated when the TCRbeta library was constructed. TCRdb analysed the PCR reads with MiXCR anew, one entry per CDR3 protein. Of 350,000 to 450,000 distinct CDR3 sequences in the sample, roughly 20% were seen once. The sequenced sample was PBMCs from the stem cell graft donor, obtained from the stem cell graft. The receptor set was obtained from a human donor who donated a stem cell graft to a child with acute myeloid leukemia.

The chain joins TRBV9 to TRBJ1-2; D unresolved. The CDR3 is made up of 16 amino acids. Germline CDR1 and CDR2: SGDLS and YYNGEE. Trimming left V 0 bases short and J 2 bases short, with 14 bases between. The CDR3 DNA reads as TGTGCCAGCAGCGTAGAGAGGGAGGGTACGAACTATGGCTACACCTTC. This translates into CASSVEREGTNYGYTF.

This sequence joins TRBV7-9 and TRBJ2-7; TRBD1 agrees at 10 bases. J gave up 4 bases and V 2 bases, and 5 bases lay outside the gene matches. CDR3 length: 15 amino acids. The germline CDR1 and CDR2 sequences are SEHNR and FQNEAQ (reference sequence). CDR3 residues: CASSLTTGGPYEQYF. As DNA, the CDR3 is TGTGCCAGCAGCTTAACGACAGGGGGCCCTTACGAGCAGTACTTC.

Here the CDR3 reads CASSQDFIGLAGGPTDNEQFF. The CDR3 DNA is TGCGCCAGCAGCCAAGATTTCATTGGGCTAGCGGGAGGGCCAACGGACAATGAGCAGTTCTTC. V and J are TRBV4-1 and TRBJ2-1, with 12 bases identical to TRBD2. Germline V gene data show CDR1 as MGHRA and CDR2 as YSYEKL. Losses at the gene ends were 0 bases for V and 5 bases for J; bases not matched to a gene: 17. There are 21 residues in the CDR3.

The V call is TRBV29-1, the J call TRBJ1-2; D unresolved. The V end lost 8 bases, the J end lost 2 bases, and 9 bases lay between the germline ends. CDR3 length equals 11 residues. Per germline, CDR1 SQVTM and CDR2 ANQGSEA. The CDR3 coding sequence is TGCAGCATAAAATCAAACTATGGCTACACCTTC. Translated: CSIKSNYGYTF.

As to this clonotype: Possible read error: a much larger clone is one base away. This chain joins TRBV25-1 and TRBJ2-7, with 7 positions matching TRBD1. The CDR3 extends over 13 amino acids. Per the germline V gene, CDR1 is MGHDK and CDR2 is SYGVNS. CDR3 in amino acids: CTSSEQGRYEQYF. CDR3 DNA: TGTACCAGCAGTGAACAGGGGCGATACGAGCAGTACTTC.

The chain carries TRBV12-3 or TRBV12-4 and TRBJ2-7, with D hard to call. The V end lost 2 bases, the J end lost 2 bases, and 10 bases lay between the germline ends. The CDR3 covers 14 residues. As DNA, the CDR3 is TGTGCCAGCAGTTTACATGGCGGAACCTACGAGCAGTACTTC. This codes for CASSLHGGTYEQYF.

The chain combines TRBV25-1 with TRBJ2-7; D uncertain. V was trimmed by 6 bases and J by 0 bases, leaving 9 bases between them. Germline lookup yields CDR1 MGHDK and CDR2 SYGVNS. This CDR3 region has 13 residues. CDR3 sequence reads: CASSPQDSYEQYF. For the CDR3, the DNA is TGTGCCAGCAGCCCCCAGGACTCCTACGAGCAGTACTTC.

V gene TRBV28 combines with J gene TRBJ2-2; no reliable D call. CDR1 is MDHEN, CDR2 SYDVKM, per germline. Trimming removed 1 base at V and 7 bases at J, with 13 bases between. This CDR3 is built from 15 residues. The CDR3 DNA sequence: TGTGCCAGCAGTTTATCACCTTTCGGTTTCGGGGAGCTGTTTTTT. As protein: CASSLSPFGFGELFF.

The V and J genes are TRBV4-3 and TRBJ2-6; D not certain. Germline V lookup: CDR1 LGHNA, CDR2 YSLEER. V was cut by 0 bases and J by 4 bases, with 10 bases left in between. CDR3 size: 16 residues. CDR3 sequence: CASSQDLLRGANVLTF. The CDR3 coding sequence is TGCGCCAGCAGCCAAGATTTGTTAAGGGGGGCCAACGTCCTGACTTTC.

The chain carries TRBV28 and TRBJ2-1; 11 bases match TRBD1. Germline CDR1 MDHEN, CDR2 SYDVKM. J was trimmed by 3 bases and V by 7 bases; bases with no gene match: 5. This CDR3 has 15 residues. The CDR3 protein is CASNGQGADYNEQFF. In DNA, the CDR3 is TGTGCCAGCAACGGACAGGGGGCCGACTACAATGAGCAGTTCTTC.